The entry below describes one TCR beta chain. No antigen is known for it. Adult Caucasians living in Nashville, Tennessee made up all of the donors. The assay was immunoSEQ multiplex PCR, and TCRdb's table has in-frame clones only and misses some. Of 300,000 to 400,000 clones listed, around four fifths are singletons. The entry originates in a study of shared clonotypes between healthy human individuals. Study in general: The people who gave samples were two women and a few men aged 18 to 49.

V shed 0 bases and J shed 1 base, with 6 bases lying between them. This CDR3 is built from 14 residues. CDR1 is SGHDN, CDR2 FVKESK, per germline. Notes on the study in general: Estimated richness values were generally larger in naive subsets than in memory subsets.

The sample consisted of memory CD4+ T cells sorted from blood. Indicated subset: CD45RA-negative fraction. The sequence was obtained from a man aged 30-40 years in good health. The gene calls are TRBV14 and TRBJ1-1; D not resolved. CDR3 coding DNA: TGTGCCAGCAGCCAAGACTGGGCGAACACTGAAGCTTTCTTT. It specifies CASSQDWANTEAFF.